The 9 T cell receptor beta chains given below trace back to one sample, sequenced in a study of metastatic and nonmetastatic thyroid tumors. MiXCR reprocessed the PCR reads for TCRdb. This sample yields tens of thousands of clones, of which approximately 20% are seen a single time; about an eighth belongs to the top ten. Thyroid surgery had not been preceded by any treatment in any patient. What was sequenced was tumor tissue. Every receptor here comes from a female donor with papillary thyroid cancer or a benign thyroid nodule (not recorded which). Some clones in this sample may be carry-over from other donors' samples.

This clone was detected a few times. This may stem from a read error, because a much larger clone lies one nucleotide away. The same CDR3 also results from other DNA sequences found in this sample. CDR3 loop: CSVHSYSAEQYF. The CDR3 coding sequence is TGCAGCGTCCACTCATACAGTGCCGAGCAGTACTTC. The chain couples TRBV29-1 to TRBJ2-7; D is undetermined. Germline V gives CDR1 SQVTM, CDR2 ANQGSEA. V was clipped by 6 bases and J by 6 bases, with 15 bases between them. The length of the CDR3 is 12 residues.

This clone was found many times. This chain joins TRBV18 and TRBJ1-4; D is possibly TRBD1 (5 bases). CDR1 is KGHSH and CDR2 is LQKENI in the germline V gene. V was pared by 2 bases and J by 0 bases, with 10 bases between. The CDR3 length is 16 residues. The CDR3 protein is CASSPSQGATNEKLFF. CDR3 bases: TGTGCCAGCTCACCATCTCAGGGTGCAACTAATGAAAAACTGTTTTTT.

Points on this clone: This may stem from a read error, because a much larger clone lies one nucleotide away. V gene TRBV24-1 combines with J gene TRBJ1-6; D gene unclear. Germline V lookup: CDR1 KGHDR, CDR2 SFDVKD. CDR3 length equals 13 residues. V gave up 7 bases and J gave up 10 bases, with 13 bases separating them. CDR3 protein: CATSQNSDSPLHF. The DNA for the CDR3 is TGTGCCACCAGCCAAAACAGTGACTCACCCCTCCACTTT.

This clone has ten or more counts. The chain uses TRBV5-1 and TRBJ2-5, with D possibly TRBD1 on 6 matching bases. From germline, CDR1 is SGHRS and CDR2 YFSETQ. The V end was cut by 2 bases, the J end by 1 base, with 9 bases between. This CDR3 is built from 14 residues. DNA for the CDR3: TGCGCCAGCAGCTTTGGGGACACCCAAGAGACCCAGTACTTC. This encodes CASSFGDTQETQYF.

In its sample, this clone was seen many times. The rearrangement links TRBV28 to TRBJ2-1; TRBD2 aligns across 9 bases. V shed 1 base, J shed 5 bases, and the junction held 6 bases outside the gene matches. CDR3 length: 16 residues. CDR1 is MDHEN and CDR2 is SYDVKM in the germline V gene. The CDR3 nucleotides read TGTGCCAGCAGTTTATTGGGTAGCGGGAGCCACAATGAGCAGTTCTTC. Protein: CASSLLGSGSHNEQFF. Variable domain in full (rest from reference TRBV28 and TRBJ2-1): DVKVTQSSRYLVKRTGEKVFLECVQDMDHENMFWYRQDPGLGLRLIYFSYDVKMKEKGDIPEGYSVSREKKERFSLILESASTNQTSMYLCASSLLGSGSHNEQFFGPGTRLTVL.

This clone has ten or more counts. The V and J genes are TRBV2 and TRBJ2-5; D is possibly TRBD1 or TRBD2 (6 bases each). Trimming stripped 6 bases from V and 4 bases from J, with 21 bases between. Germline V CDR1 and CDR2: SNHLY, FYNNEI. The CDR3 covers 16 residues. CDR3 nucleotides: TGTGCCAGCAGCTCTTTAGGGAGGTCCAGGGGAGAGACCCAGTACTTC. Encoded protein: CASSSLGRSRGETQYF.

This clone was observed a few times. The rearrangement uses TRBV6-1 and TRBJ1-1, with 10 bases identical to TRBD1. Germline V gene lookup returns CDR1 MNHNS and CDR2 SASEGT. This CDR3 is 15 amino acids long. V was pared by 4 bases and J by 5 bases, with 7 bases of the junction left unmatched. The CDR3 region is CASSVWTGGLTEAFF. Here the CDR3 DNA reads TGTGCCAGCAGTGTTTGGACAGGGGGATTGACTGAAGCTTTCTTT.

The chain combines TRBV5-6 with TRBJ2-1, with D maybe TRBD1 (5 bases). The CDR3 is 15 amino acids. The V gene lost 2 bases and the J gene lost 5 bases, with 14 bases spanning the gap. Germline V gene lookup returns CDR1 SGHDT and CDR2 YYEEEE. CDR3 in DNA: TGTGCCAGCAGCTTAGGGTGGGGCCGAGACAATGAGCAGTTCTTC. This translates into CASSLGWGRDNEQFF.

The V and J genes are TRBV5-1 and TRBJ1-1; the D is unclear. The germline V and J ends were trimmed by 0 bases and 2 bases, with 8 bases remaining between them. Germline V gene sequence: CDR1 SGHRS, CDR2 YFSETQ. The CDR3 totals 14 residues. CDR3 sequence: CASSLAGDNTEAFF. CDR3 in DNA: TGCGCCAGCAGCTTGGCCGGGGATAACACTGAAGCTTTCTTT.